The source of this T cell receptor beta chain is a study of blood T cell repertoires in COVID-19 (TCRdb year 2020). Regarding the research as a whole: Collaborator samples came from the United States, Italy and Spain and covered acute and convalescent phases of COVID-19. Subjects who had been exposed to COVID-19, were actively infected with it, or had recovered from it provided the deeply sampled blood TCRbeta repertoires that made up the dataset. Samples came from the ongoing ImmuneRACE study (first 160 participants) plus 1,254 subjects from 6 global collaborators. Where HLA class I and class II types were available, the types were taken from metadata supplied by the sample provider, not from assay-based typing. A freely available public database, intended as a resource for researchers studying the immune response to SARS-CoV-2, is where the repertoires were released. The material from the prospective study consisted of cDNA or gDNA derived from T cells, B-cell-depleted T cells, or PBMCs. Sample metadata almost always included a de-identified subject ID, COVID-19 status, age in years and sex.

The immunoSEQ Assay, a bias-controlled multiplex PCR, was used to amplify TCRbeta CDR3 regions from genomic DNA. The source study handled its data this way. The number of nucleated cells in each sample was estimated from the amplification of reference gene primers within the assay. To quantify the absolute abundance of each unique TCRbeta CDR3 rearrangement, sequence reads were collapsed and filtered. For each sample, productive Simpson clonality was calculated as the square root of Simpson's diversity index across productive rearrangements. TCRdb took over this immuneACCESS table, retaining in-frame rearrangements with V and J assigned. Such tables are incomplete; in checked studies, under half of the missing clones stem from an unresolved V gene, and the remainder is unexplained. V, J and clone size are those of that table, while D and trimming were read from the DNA. In all, the sample holds around 70,000 clones, and approximately 80% of those were seen once. The ten largest account for 12% of the sample.

The collaborating institutions used their own protocols to collect whole blood in K2EDTA tubes. For TCRbeta analysis, collaborators shipped samples as frozen whole blood, isolated PBMCs, or DNA extracted from either of those sample types. The CDR3 goes from the cysteine to the phenylalanine over 18 residues. The DNA shown is the 54-base CDR3, in frame from base 1. A remark on this clone: Its antigen is unknown. One base away there is no much larger clone; base qualities are not given.

Broader findings and caveats from the paper: Clinical and demographic metadata were provided uncurated, with the amount varying by source and participant.

This receptor was identified in a human donor in a cohort sampled during active COVID-19. The sample comprised peripheral blood. This receptor chain uses TRBV21-1 and TRBJ1-1; the DNA was not compared with TRBD1, the D call given in the table. TRBV21-1 is listed as a pseudogene. The CDR3 loop reads CASSKEGTGWTKLGEAFF. The DNA sequence is TGTGCCAGCAGCAAAGAAGGGACAGGGTGGACGAAGCTGGGTGAAGCTTTCTTT.